The clone carrying this T cell receptor (beta chain) was counted only a few times. This record comes from a study of blood T cell repertoires in COVID-19. In the study overall: COVID-19 samples, acute and convalescent, were from the United States, Italy and Spain. The cDNA or gDNA used as material had been derived from T cells, B-cell-depleted T cells, or PBMCs.

Authors' analysis steps: Using reference gene primer amplification, nucleated cell counts were estimated. TCRdb's table, derived via immunoSEQ multiplex PCR, lists solely in-frame clones and lacks some. Clonal size and the V and J genes are those of that table, whereas D and trimming came from the DNA. There are some 150,000 clones in the sample; roughly 86% occur only once, and more than 5% lies in the top ten. Between the trimmed V and J ends, which lost 6 bases and 5 bases, there was a span of 15 bases. The CDR3 contains 14 residues. Looked up from germline, CDR1 is MRHNA and CDR2 is SNTAGT. The TCR sequence derives from a human donor in a cohort sampled during active COVID-19. Input material: peripheral blood. V gene TRBV6-4 combines with J gene TRBJ2-3; a possible D gene is TRBD2 (6 bases). As DNA, the CDR3 is TGTGCCAGCAGAACGGGACTGACGAAAGATACGCAGTATTTT. Translated, it gives CASRTGLTKDTQYF.